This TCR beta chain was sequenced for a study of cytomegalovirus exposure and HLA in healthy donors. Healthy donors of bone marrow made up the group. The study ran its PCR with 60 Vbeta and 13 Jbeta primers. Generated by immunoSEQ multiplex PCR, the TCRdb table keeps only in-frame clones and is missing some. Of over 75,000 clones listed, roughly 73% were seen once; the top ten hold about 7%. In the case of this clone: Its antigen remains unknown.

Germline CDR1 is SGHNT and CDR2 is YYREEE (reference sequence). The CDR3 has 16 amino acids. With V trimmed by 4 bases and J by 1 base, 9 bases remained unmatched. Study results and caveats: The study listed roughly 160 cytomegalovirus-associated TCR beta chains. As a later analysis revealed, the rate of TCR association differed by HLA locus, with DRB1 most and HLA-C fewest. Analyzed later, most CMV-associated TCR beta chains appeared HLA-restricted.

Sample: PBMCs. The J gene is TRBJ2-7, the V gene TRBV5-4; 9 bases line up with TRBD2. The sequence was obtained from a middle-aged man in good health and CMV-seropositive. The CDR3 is CASSAGGASASYEQYF. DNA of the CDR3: TGTGCCAGCAGCGCGGGGGGGGCTAGCGCTTCCTACGAGCAGTACTTC.